These T cell receptor beta chains were read from a single sample in a study of OX40 agonist ivuxolimab in advanced cancers. The repertoire was sequenced with immunoSEQ multiplex PCR; TCRdb's copy has only in-frame clones and lacks some. The sample lists about 58,000 clones; roughly nine tenths were seen once. The sequences come from CD4+ or CD8+ T cells sorted from blood, collected in a trial of the OX40 agonist ivuxolimab. The source of these receptors is an adult with an advanced solid tumor such as melanoma, head and neck, liver or kidney cancer. CDR3s include the opening cysteine and the closing phenylalanine or tryptophan. D genes are given only for firm matches. Size tells how often a clone was seen (once, few, many) or the class of an expanded clone, and some rows leave it out.

>NA|TRBJ2-3|TRBV11-2|TRBD2
CASSLLAGNTDTQYF
TGTGCCAGCAGCTTGCTAGCGGGGAACACAGATACGCAGTATTTT
>NA|TRBJ2-5|TRBV5-4|NA
CASSLPAEQETQYF
TGTGCCAGCAGCTTACCAGCGGAACAAGAGACCCAGTACTTC
>NA|TRBJ2-5|TRBV30|TRBD2
CAWSVPGTSGGIQYF
TGTGCCTGGAGTGTACCCGGGACTAGCGGGGGAATCCAGTACTTC
>NA|TRBJ2-3|TRBV19|NA
CASSRGAYPSTDTQYF
TGTGCCAGTAGTAGGGGGGCTTATCCTAGCACAGATACGCAGTATTTT
>NA|TRBJ1-3|TRBV11-2|NA
CASSPQLGRGNTIYF
TGTGCCAGCAGCCCGCAGTTGGGGCGTGGAAACACCATATATTTT
>NA|TRBJ1-2|TRBV6-1|TRBD1
CASRPLAGTEYGYTF
TGTGCCAGCAGACCTTTGGCCGGGACAGAATATGGCTACACCTTC
>once|TRBJ2-7|TRBV6-5|NA
CASSYSSAYEQYF
TGTGCCAGCAGTTACTCGTCGGCCTACGAGCAGTACTTC
>once|TRBJ2-5|TRBV7-6|NA
CASSLGVMNRLYQETQYF
TGTGCCAGCAGCTTAGGTGTAATGAACAGGCTGTACCAAGAGACCCAGTACTTC
>NA|TRBJ2-7|TRBV5-8|NA
CASSLEAYEQYF
TGTGCCAGCAGCTTGGAAGCCTACGAGCAGTACTTC
>NA|TRBJ2-1|TRBV28|TRBD1
CASSLYQGDNEQFF
TGTGCCAGCAGTTTATACCAGGGGGACAATGAGCAGTTCTTC
>once|TRBJ2-1|TRBV5-4|TRBD2
CASSLGGSGTYNEQFF
TGTGCCAGCAGCTTGGGGGGTAGCGGGACCTACAATGAGCAGTTCTTC
>NA|TRBJ2-7|TRBV10-3|TRBD2
CAISPGTSGSAWYEQYF
TGTGCCATCAGTCCCGGGACTAGCGGGAGCGCTTGGTACGAGCAGTACTTC
>NA|TRBJ1-3|TRBV11-2|NA
CASSLYGNTIYF
TGTGCCAGCAGCTTATACGGGAACACCATATATTTT
>NA|TRBJ2-3|TRBV7-3|NA
CASSSGRVGDTQYF
TGTGCCAGCAGCTCGGGCAGGGTTGGAGATACGCAGTATTTT
>once|TRBJ2-7|TRBV2|NA
CASSGIFGRDEQYF
TGTGCCAGCAGTGGGATTTTCGGACGCGACGAGCAGTACTTC
>NA|TRBJ2-7|TRBV19|NA
CASNRQSYEQYF
TGTGCCAGTAATCGGCAGAGCTACGAGCAGTACTTC